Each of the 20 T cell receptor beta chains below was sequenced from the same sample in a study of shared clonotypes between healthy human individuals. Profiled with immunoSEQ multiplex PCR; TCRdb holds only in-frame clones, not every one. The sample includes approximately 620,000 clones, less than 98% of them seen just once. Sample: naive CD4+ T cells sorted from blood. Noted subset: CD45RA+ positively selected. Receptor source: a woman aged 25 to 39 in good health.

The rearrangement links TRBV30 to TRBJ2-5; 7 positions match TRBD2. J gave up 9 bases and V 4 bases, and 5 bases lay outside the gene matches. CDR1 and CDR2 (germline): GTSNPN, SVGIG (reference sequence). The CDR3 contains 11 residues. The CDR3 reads CAWNSGRAQYF. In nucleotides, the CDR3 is TGTGCCTGGAATAGCGGGCGGGCCCAGTACTTC.

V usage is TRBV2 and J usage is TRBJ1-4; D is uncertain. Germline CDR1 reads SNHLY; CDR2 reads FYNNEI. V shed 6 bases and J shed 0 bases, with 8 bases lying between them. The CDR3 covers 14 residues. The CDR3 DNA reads TGTGCCAGCAGAGGAGTCGCAACTAATGAAAAACTGTTTTTT. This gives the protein CASRGVATNEKLFF.

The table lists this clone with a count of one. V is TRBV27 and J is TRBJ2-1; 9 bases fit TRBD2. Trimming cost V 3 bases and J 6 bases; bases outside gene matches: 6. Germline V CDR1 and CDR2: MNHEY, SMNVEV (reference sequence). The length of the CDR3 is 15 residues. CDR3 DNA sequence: TGTGCCAGCAGTTTTCCCGGGACTAGCCGCAATGAGCAGTTCTTC. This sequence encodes CASSFPGTSRNEQFF.

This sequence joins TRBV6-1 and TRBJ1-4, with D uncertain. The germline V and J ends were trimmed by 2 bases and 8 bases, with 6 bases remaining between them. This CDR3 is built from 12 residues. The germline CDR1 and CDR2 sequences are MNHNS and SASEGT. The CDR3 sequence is CASSELGEKLFF. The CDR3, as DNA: TGTGCCAGCAGTGAATTGGGGGAAAAACTGTTTTTT.

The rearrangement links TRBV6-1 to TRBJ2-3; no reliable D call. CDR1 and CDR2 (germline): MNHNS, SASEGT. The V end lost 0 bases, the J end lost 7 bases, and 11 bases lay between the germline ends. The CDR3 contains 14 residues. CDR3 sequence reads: CASSEALNSHTQYF. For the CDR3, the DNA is TGTGCCAGCAGTGAAGCGCTGAACTCCCATACGCAGTATTTT.

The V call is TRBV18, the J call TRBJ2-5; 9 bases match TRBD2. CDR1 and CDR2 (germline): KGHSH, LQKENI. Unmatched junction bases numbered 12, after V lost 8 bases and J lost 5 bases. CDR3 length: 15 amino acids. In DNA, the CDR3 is TGTGCCAGCCAGATGAATAGCGGGAGCAGCGAGACCCAGTACTTC. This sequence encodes CASQMNSGSSETQYF.

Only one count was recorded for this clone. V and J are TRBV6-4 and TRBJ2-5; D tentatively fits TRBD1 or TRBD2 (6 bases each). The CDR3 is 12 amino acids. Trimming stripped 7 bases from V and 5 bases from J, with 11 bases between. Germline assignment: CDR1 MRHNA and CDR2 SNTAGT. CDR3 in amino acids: CASKGGWETQYF. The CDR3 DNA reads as TGTGCCAGCAAGGGGGGCTGGGAGACCCAGTACTTC.

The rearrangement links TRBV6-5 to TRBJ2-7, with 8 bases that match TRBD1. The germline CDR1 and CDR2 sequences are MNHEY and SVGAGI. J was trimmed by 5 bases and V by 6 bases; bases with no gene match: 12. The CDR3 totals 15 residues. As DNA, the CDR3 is TGTGCCAGCAGACCATCCGGACAGGGCCGTCACGAGCAGTACTTC. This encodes CASRPSGQGRHEQYF.

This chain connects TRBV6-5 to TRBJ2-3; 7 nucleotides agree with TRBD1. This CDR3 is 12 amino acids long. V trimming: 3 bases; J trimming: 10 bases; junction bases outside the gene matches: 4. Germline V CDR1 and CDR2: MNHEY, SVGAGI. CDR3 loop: CASSYEGQSQYF. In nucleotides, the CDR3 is TGTGCCAGCAGTTATGAGGGACAGTCGCAGTATTTT.

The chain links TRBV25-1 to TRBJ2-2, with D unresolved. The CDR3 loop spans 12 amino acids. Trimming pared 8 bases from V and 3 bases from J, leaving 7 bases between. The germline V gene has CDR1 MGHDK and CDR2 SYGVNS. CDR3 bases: TGTGCCAGCTTATCCGACACCGGGGAGCTGTTTTTT. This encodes CASLSDTGELFF.

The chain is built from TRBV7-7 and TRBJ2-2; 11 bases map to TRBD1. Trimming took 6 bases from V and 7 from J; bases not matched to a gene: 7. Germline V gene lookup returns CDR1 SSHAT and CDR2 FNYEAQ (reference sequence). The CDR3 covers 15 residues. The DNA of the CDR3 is TGTGCCAGCAGTTCCGGACAGGGGGCGGGCGGGGAGCTGTTTTTT. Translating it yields CASSSGQGAGGELFF.

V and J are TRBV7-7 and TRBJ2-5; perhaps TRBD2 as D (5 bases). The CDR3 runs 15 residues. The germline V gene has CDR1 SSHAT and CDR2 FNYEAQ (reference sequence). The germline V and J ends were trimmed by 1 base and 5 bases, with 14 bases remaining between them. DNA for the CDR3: TGTGCCAGCAGCTTAGAGAGGGAGACCTGGGAGACCCAGTACTTC. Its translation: CASSLERETWETQYF.

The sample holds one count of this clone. This CDR3 reads CASGSGRSSYEQYF. CDR3 in DNA: TGTGCCAGCGGTAGCGGAAGGAGCTCCTACGAGCAGTACTTC. The chain links TRBV6-1 to TRBJ2-7; TRBD2 might be the D (6 bases). V was clipped by 8 bases and J by 0 bases, with 14 bases between them. The germline CDR1 and CDR2 sequences are MNHNS and SASEGT. The CDR3 is made up of 14 amino acids.

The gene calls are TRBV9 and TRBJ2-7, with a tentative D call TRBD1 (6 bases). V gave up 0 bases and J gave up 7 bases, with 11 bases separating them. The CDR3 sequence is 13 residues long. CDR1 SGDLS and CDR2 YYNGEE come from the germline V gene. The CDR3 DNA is TGTGCCAGCAGCGTAGGCGACAGGCGGGAGCAGTACTTC. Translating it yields CASSVGDRREQYF.

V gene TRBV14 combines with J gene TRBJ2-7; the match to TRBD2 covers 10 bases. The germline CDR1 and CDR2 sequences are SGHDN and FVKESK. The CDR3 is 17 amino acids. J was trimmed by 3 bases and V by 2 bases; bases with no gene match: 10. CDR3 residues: CASSQSSGTSAYYEQYF. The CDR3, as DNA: TGTGCCAGCAGCCAATCTTCGGGGACTAGCGCGTACTACGAGCAGTACTTC. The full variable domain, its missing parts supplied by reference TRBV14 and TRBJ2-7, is EAGVTQFPSHSVIEKGQTVTLRCDPISGHDNLYWYRRVMGKEIKFLLHFVKESKQDESGMPNNRFLAERTGGTYSTLKVQPAELEDSGVYFCASSQSSGTSAYYEQYFGPGTRLTVT.

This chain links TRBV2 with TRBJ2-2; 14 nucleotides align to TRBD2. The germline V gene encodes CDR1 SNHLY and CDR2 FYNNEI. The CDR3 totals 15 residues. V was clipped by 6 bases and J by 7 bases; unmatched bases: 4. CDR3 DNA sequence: TGTGCCAGCAGGGGGACTAGCGGGAGCCGCGGGGAGCTGTTTTTT. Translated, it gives CASRGTSGSRGELFF.

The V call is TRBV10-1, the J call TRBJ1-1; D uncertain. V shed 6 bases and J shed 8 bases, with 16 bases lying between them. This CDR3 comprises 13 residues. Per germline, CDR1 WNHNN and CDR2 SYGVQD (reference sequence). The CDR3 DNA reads TGCGCCAGCAGGCCTGCGGTTAATGGGGAAGCTTTCTTT. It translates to CASRPAVNGEAFF.

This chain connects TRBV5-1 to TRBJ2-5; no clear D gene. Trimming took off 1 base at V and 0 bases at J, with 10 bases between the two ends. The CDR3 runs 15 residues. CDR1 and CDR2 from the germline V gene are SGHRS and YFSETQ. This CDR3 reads CASSLSRPDQETQYF. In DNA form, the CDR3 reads TGCGCCAGCAGCTTGTCTAGGCCCGACCAAGAGACCCAGTACTTC.

The CDR3 bases are TGTGCCAGCTCACCAAAAAATAGGGACAGGGCGTTAGGTCAGCCCCAGCATTTT. Translated: CASSPKNRDRALGQPQHF. The V call is TRBV18, the J call TRBJ1-5; TRBD1 agrees at 9 bases. The J segment lost 6 bases and the V segment lost 2 bases, leaving 14 bases of the junction unmatched. This CDR3 comprises 18 residues. The V gene's germline CDR1 is KGHSH and CDR2 LQKENI.

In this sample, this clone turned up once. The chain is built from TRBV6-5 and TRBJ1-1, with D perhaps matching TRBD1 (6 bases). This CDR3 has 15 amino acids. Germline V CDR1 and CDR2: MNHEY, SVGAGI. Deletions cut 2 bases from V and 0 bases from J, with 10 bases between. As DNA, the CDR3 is TGTGCCAGCAGTTACACCAGGGGTATGAACACTGAAGCTTTCTTT. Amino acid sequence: CASSYTRGMNTEAFF.